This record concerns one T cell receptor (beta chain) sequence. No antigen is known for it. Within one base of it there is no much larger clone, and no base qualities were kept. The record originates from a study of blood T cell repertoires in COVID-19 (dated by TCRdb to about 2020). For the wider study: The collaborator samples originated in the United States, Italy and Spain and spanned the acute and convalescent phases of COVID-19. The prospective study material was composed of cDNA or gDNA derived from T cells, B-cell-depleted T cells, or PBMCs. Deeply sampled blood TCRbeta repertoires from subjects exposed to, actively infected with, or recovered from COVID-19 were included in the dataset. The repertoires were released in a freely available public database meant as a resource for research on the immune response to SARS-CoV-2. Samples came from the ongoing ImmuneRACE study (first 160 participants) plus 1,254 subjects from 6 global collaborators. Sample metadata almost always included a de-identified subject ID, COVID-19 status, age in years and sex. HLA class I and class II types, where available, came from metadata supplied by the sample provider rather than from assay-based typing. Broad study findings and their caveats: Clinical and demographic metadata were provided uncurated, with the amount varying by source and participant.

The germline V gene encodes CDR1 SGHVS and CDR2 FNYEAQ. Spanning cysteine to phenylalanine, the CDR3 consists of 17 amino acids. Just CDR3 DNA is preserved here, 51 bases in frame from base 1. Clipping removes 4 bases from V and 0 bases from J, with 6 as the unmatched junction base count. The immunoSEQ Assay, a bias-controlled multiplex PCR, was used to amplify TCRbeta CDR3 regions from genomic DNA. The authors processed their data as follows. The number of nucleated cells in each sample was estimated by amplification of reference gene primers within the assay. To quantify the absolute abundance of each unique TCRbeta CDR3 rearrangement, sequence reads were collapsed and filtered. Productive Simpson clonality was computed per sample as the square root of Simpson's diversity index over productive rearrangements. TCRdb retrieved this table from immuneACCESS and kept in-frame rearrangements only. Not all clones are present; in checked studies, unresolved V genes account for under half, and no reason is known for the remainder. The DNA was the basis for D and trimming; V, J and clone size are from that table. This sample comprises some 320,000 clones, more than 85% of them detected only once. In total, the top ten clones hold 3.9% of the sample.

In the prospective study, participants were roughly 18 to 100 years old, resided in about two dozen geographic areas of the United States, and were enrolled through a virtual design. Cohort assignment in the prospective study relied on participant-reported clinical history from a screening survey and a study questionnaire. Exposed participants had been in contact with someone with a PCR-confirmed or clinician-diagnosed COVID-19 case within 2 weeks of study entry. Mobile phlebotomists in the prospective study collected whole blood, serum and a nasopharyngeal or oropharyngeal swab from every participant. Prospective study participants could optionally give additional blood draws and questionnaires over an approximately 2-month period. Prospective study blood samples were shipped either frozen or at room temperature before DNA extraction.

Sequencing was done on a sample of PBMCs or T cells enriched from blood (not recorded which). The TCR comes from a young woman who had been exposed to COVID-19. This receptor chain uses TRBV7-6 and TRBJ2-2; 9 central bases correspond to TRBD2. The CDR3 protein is CASSSPLAGPNTGELFF. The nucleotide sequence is TGTGCCAGCAGCTCCCCGCTAGCGGGGCCGAACACCGGGGAGCTGTTTTTT.